The subject of this entry is one T cell receptor (beta chain). What it binds is not known. The data originate from a study of regulatory T cells in long-lasting Graves disease. Study-wide context: The study enrolled newly diagnosed Graves' patients on antithyroid drugs under 3 months.

Time point specified: newly diagnosed GD, antithyroid drugs for less than 3 months. The TCR library was made from RNA that had been extracted from PBMCs in TRIzol. Roughly 8.2-milliliter peripheral blood samples went into EDTA tubes. Trimming shortened V by 5 bases and J by 3 bases, and 10 bases separated the two germline ends. Germline assignment: CDR1 LNHNV and CDR2 YYDKDF (reference sequence). This CDR3 region has 13 residues. General study results and limits: Persistent Graves' patients showed a TCR diversity that was lower than that of newly diagnosed ones.

HTBI primers from iRepertoire and Arm-PCR of CDR3 regions yielded the TCR beta libraries. TCRdb itself ran the multiplex PCR reads through MiXCR, one entry per CDR3 protein. The sample carries some 500,000 distinct CDR3 sequences, 16% recorded once. A further study also used this sample, focusing on T cells in Graves' hyperthyroidism and ophthalmopathy. That work contributes: The diagnostic basis comprised clinical symptoms, serum thyroxine and TRAb, thyroid ultrasound and orbital computed tomography.

This receptor was identified in a woman aged 35-65 years with Graves disease. The sequences come from peripheral blood mononuclear cells (PBMCs), collected at new diagnosis, from a patient treated with antithyroid drugs. The genes are TRBV15 and TRBJ1-1; no clear D gene. The CDR3 loop reads CATSHEADTEAFF. The DNA for the CDR3 is TGTGCCACCAGCCACGAGGCGGACACTGAAGCTTTCTTT.